This T cell receptor (beta chain) was captured by sequencing in a study of T-cell memory formation after mild COVID-19 (dated by TCRdb to 2020 to 2022). Turning to the overall study: TCR sequence clusters from the two donors were found to be largely donor specific. T-cell clones expanding and contracting after mild COVID-19 in two donors were tracked by longitudinal TCRalpha and TCRbeta repertoire sequencing. Two young, previously healthy adult volunteers, one female and one male, were included in the cohort.

According to the germline V gene, CDR1 reads SGHDT and CDR2 reads YYEEEE. The CDR3 spans 14 residues, from the cysteine through the phenylalanine. CDR3 DNA is the only sequence kept; it has 42 bases, read in frame from the first base. The germline V and J ends show losses of 3 bases and 3 bases respectively, and no gene match explains 5 bases of the junction. This clonotype was observed a handful of times. The antigen it binds to is not known. Base-call qualities are not available, and no considerably larger clone is one nucleotide away. TCRdb records Illumina NovaSeq 6000 as the sequencer. TCRalpha and TCRbeta cDNA libraries were constructed by 5'RACE with constant-segment primers, with sample barcodes and unique molecular identifiers being introduced. RNA was extracted from every sample with Trizol reagent. Library amplification was performed in two PCR steps, and a second sample barcode and Illumina TruSeq adapters were introduced in the second step. Sequencing of libraries was performed on an Illumina NovaSeq with 2 x 150 bp paired-end reads. The paper's processing steps were these. The reads were demultiplexed and collapsed into UMI-guided consensus sequences using migec v1.2.7. Using mixcr v2.1.11, the UMI consensuses were aligned to TRA and TRB V and J templates and assembled into clonotypes. A clonotype was counted as expanded or contracted only when both edgeR and NoisET called the clonotype significant, with the noise models trained on biological replicates. edgeR calls used a false discovery rate-adjusted p below 0.01 and a log2 fold-change threshold of 1. As an exploratory analysis of dynamics, PCA with hierarchical clustering was applied to max-normalized trajectories of the 1000 most abundant clonotypes. Separately sequenced CD4+ and CD8+ repertoires were used to assign the CD4 or CD8 phenotype of responding clones. The raw public reads went through TCRdb reprocessing: fastp at Q25, MiXCR clone calling, in-frame beta chains kept. Records with the same CDR3 protein are collapsed into one entry carrying the most frequent genes and DNA. TCRdb's processing, not the authors' own work, is the source of the V and J calls. The sample records about 290,000 distinct CDR3 sequences, 15% to 20% of which are singletons. 23% of the sample lies in the top ten.

Ficoll-Paque density gradient centrifugation was used to isolate PBMCs. Beyond this particular receptor, the publication reports: The study included only a couple of mild cases, and larger cohorts that include severe cases with pre-infection samples were judged to be necessary. Some responding clones were detected in pre-infection memory, suggesting pre-existing cross-reactive memory T cells joined the SARS-CoV-2 response. Balanced CD4/CD8 phenotypes were observed for clones contracting from day 15 to 85, whereas a bias towards CD4+ was observed for a second wave of clones expanding from day 15 to 37. Contracting CD4+ clones appeared mostly in the CM and EM memory subsets, whereas CD8+ clones were enriched in EMRA. SARS-CoV-2 specificity of the second-wave clones peaking on day 37 was not confirmed.

The receptor comes from a man aged 18 to 30 who had mild COVID-19 (a few samples of this study predate the infection). The sample titles of this study are shuffled in the database, so cell type and time point are left out; the donor was told from shared clones. The chain is assembled from TRBV5-6 and TRBJ1-2; the junction holds 7 bases that match TRBD1. Material: PBMCs or a T cell subset sorted from them (not recorded which). The DNA sequence follows: TGTGCCAGCAGCTACCAGGGGGTGGACTATGGCTACACCTTC. Its product reads: CASSYQGVDYGYTF.